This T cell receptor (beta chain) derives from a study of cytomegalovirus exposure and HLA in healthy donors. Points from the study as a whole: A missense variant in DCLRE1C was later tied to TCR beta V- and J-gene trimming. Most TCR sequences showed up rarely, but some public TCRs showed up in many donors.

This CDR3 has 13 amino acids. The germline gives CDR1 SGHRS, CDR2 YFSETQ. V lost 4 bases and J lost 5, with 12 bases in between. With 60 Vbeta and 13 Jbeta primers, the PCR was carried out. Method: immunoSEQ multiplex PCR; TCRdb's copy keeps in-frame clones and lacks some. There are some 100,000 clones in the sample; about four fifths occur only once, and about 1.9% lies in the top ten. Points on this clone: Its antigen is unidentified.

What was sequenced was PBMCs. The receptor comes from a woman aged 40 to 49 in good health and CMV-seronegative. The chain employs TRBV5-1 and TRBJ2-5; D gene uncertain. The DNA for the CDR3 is TGCGCCAGCAGCCCAGACGGGTCCGAGACCCAGTACTTC. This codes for CASSPDGSETQYF.